This T cell receptor beta chain derives from a study of cytomegalovirus exposure and HLA in healthy donors. Overall study: As released early, the data held around 80 million unique TCRs from HLA-typed donors.

Notes on this clone: The antigen is not known.

Findings and caveats of the study: Highly shared variants forming one cluster were likely a sequencing artifact. Some segments of the V type, notably TRBV6-2 and TRBV6-3, were excluded as indistinguishable.

Trimming removed 3 bases from V and 8 bases from J; junction bases left unmatched: 7. Germline V gene lookup returns CDR1 SNHLY and CDR2 FYNNEI. CDR3 length: 15 amino acids. PCR was performed using 60 Vbeta and 13 Jbeta primers. TCRdb's table, derived via immunoSEQ multiplex PCR, lists solely in-frame clones and lacks some. The sample has about 150,000 clones; around 84% are singletons. Sequenced: PBMCs. The origin of this receptor is a man in his fifties or sixties in good health and CMV-seropositive. The chain combines TRBV2 with TRBJ2-1; 10 bases are a match to TRBD1. Written as DNA, the CDR3 is TGTGCCAGCAGTGACCGACAGGGGGCGGTTGATGAGCAGTTCTTC. It yields the protein CASSDRQGAVDEQFF. The full variable domain, its missing parts supplied by reference TRBV2 and TRBJ2-1, is EPEVTQTPSHQVTQMGQEVILRCVPISNHLYFYWYRQILGQKVEFLVSFYNNEISEKSEIFDDQFSVERPDGSNFTLKIRSTKLEDSAMYFCASSDRQGAVDEQFFGPGTRLTVL.